The rows below give T cell receptor beta chains drawn from one sample of a study of radiation and T cells in renal cell carcinoma. The protocol was immunoSEQ multiplex PCR, while the TCRdb copy is restricted to in-frame clones and leaves out a portion. In the table there are about 90,000 clones, 65% to 90% of which are singletons. Sequenced here: blood, sampled from a patient whose treatment included radiotherapy and nephrectomy. The receptors originated from a man aged 55 to 70 with renal cell carcinoma. CDR3s include the opening cysteine and the closing phenylalanine or tryptophan. Fields, in order: J gene, D gene, clone size, V gene, CDR3 protein, CDR3 DNA. The D gene is left open where the match is weak. Only some rows state a clone size, as once, few, many or a class for expanded clones.

TRBJ2-1 . . TRBV19 CASIKPPRTSDIFQFF TGTGCCAGTATCAAACCGCCACGCACGTCTGATATTTTCCAGTTCTTC
TRBJ1-1 TRBD1 . TRBV7-9 CAGRLPGQGSPEAFF TGTGCCGGACGTCTCCCGGGACAGGGTAGCCCTGAAGCTTTCTTT
TRBJ2-6 TRBD2 . TRBV18 CASSPSGGAGANVLTF TGTGCCAGCTCACCCTCGGGAGGCGCTGGGGCCAACGTCCTGACTTTC
TRBJ2-5 TRBD2 . TRBV25-1 CASSELLAGETQYF TGTGCCAGCAGTGAATTACTAGCGGGAGAGACCCAGTACTTC
TRBJ2-6 . . TRBV14 CASSQALGRTGANVLTF TGTGCCAGCAGCCAAGCCCTAGGACGGACTGGGGCCAACGTCCTGACTTTC
TRBJ1-5 . . TRBV2 CASSARVSGNQPQHF TGTGCCAGCAGCGCCAGGGTCAGCGGCAATCAGCCCCAGCATTTT
TRBJ1-1 . . TRBV5-1 CASSQPGQSNTEAFF TGCGCCAGCAGCCAACCAGGACAGTCGAACACTGAAGCTTTCTTT
TRBJ2-1 . . TRBV4-1 CASSQETVLDEQFF TGCGCCAGCAGCCAAGAAACCGTTCTCGATGAGCAGTTCTTC
TRBJ2-5 . . TRBV6-5 CASSYTASVQETQYF TGTGCCAGCAGTTACACGGCGTCAGTCCAAGAGACCCAGTACTTC
TRBJ2-5 . . TRBV25-1 CASSEWASSDQYF TGTGCCAGCAGTGAATGGGCAAGTTCGGACCAGTACTTC
TRBJ2-1 TRBD1 . TRBV2 CASTPTGGYNEQFF TGTGCCAGCACCCCGACAGGGGGCTACAATGAGCAGTTCTTC
TRBJ2-1 . . TRBV15 CATSRETRNEQFF TGTGCCACCAGCAGAGAGACGCGCAATGAGCAGTTCTTC
TRBJ1-2 . . TRBV7-9 CASSLTGPSYGYTF TGTGCCAGCAGCTTAACTGGCCCGTCGTATGGCTACACCTTC
TRBJ2-7 TRBD1 . TRBV19 CASSRTGASYEQYF TGTGCCAGTAGTAGGACAGGGGCCTCCTACGAGCAGTACTTC
TRBJ1-6 . . TRBV10-3 CAIRQGTYNSPLHF TGTGCCATCAGACAAGGCACCTATAATTCACCCCTCCACTTT
TRBJ2-7 TRBD1 . TRBV5-4 CASSLGQGINEQYF TGTGCCAGCAGCTTGGGACAGGGAATTAACGAGCAGTACTTC
TRBJ2-2 . . TRBV5-1 CASSLGSGTINTGELFF TGCGCCAGCAGCTTGGGGAGCGGCACTATTAACACCGGGGAGCTGTTTTTT
TRBJ2-1 . . TRBV7-2 CASSLAMGAYNEQFF TGTGCCAGCAGCTTAGCTATGGGGGCCTACAATGAGCAGTTCTTC
TRBJ1-2 TRBD1 . TRBV28 CASSRPGTGYGYTF TGTGCCAGCAGTCGTCCCGGGACAGGGTATGGCTACACCTTC
TRBJ2-1 . . TRBV6-5 CASSPGSPNNEQFF TGTGCCAGCAGCCCAGGGTCACCCAACAATGAGCAGTTCTTC
TRBJ2-7 . . TRBV5-4 CASSQRSDRRYEQYF TGTGCCAGCAGCCAGCGCTCGGATCGTAGGTACGAGCAGTACTTC
TRBJ2-3 TRBD2 once TRBV7-2 CASSLAGLAGGTDTQYF TGTGCCAGCAGCTTAGCGGGACTAGCGGGAGGCACAGATACGCAGTATTTT
TRBJ2-7 TRBD1 once TRBV11-2 CASGGPGQGVGEQYF TGTGCCAGCGGCGGGCCAGGACAGGGAGTCGGCGAGCAGTACTTC
TRBJ2-5 TRBD2 . TRBV10-3 CAIRSGAETQYF TGTGCCATCAGGAGCGGGGCCGAGACCCAGTACTTC
TRBJ1-5 . . TRBV7-8 CASSLAGQPQHF TGTGCCAGCAGCTTAGCTGGTCAGCCCCAGCATTTT
TRBJ2-3 . few TRBV5-1 CASSLVDTQYF TGCGCCAGCAGCTTGGTAGATACGCAGTATTTT